The next 15 T cell receptor beta chains were all read from a single sample in a study of PD-1 and CTLA-4 blockade in melanoma. Some clones are missing from TCRdb's copy, which holds only in-frame ones; the method was immunoSEQ multiplex PCR. The data contain about 31,000 clones, approximately 90% of them seen just once; the ten biggest clones take up about 8.6%. The sample here was CD8+ T cells from peripheral blood, taken from a patient given anti-PD-1 treatment. These receptors came from a human donor with melanoma.

This chain links TRBV7-6 with TRBJ2-1; D is possibly TRBD1 or TRBD2 (5 bases each). From germline, CDR1 is SGHVS and CDR2 FNYEAQ. Trimming removed 5 bases from V and 3 bases from J, with 14 bases in between. CDR3 length equals 15 residues. Written as DNA, the CDR3 is TGTGCCAGCAGCAACCCGGGACGGGACTACAATGAGCAGTTCTTC. This gives the protein CASSNPGRDYNEQFF.

The table lists this clone with a count of one. This rearrangement joins TRBV15 to TRBJ1-4; tentatively, D is TRBD1 (5 bases). Germline CDR1 reads LNHNV; CDR2 reads YYDKDF (reference sequence). V was clipped by 1 base and J by 10 bases, with 10 bases between them. The CDR3 spans 13 residues. CDR3 protein: CATSRVRGVKLFF. CDR3 DNA sequence: TGTGCCACCAGCAGAGTCCGAGGGGTAAAACTGTTTTTT.

The chain couples TRBV19 to TRBJ1-6; 8 bases fit TRBD1. V trimming: 9 bases; J trimming: 7 bases; junction bases outside the gene matches: 8. CDR3 length equals 14 residues. The V gene's germline CDR1 is LNHDA and CDR2 SQIVND (reference sequence). The CDR3 spells CASTRQGNNSPLHF. CDR3 nucleotides: TGTGCCAGCACCCGACAGGGGAACAATTCACCCCTCCACTTT.

The chain has TRBV6-5 and TRBJ2-7, with D tentatively TRBD1 or TRBD2 (5 bases each). Germline CDR1 MNHEY, CDR2 SVGAGI. Trimming pared 3 bases from V and 4 bases from J, leaving 19 bases between. The CDR3 totals 16 residues. This CDR3 reads CASSYARGGTPYEQYF. For the CDR3, the DNA is TGTGCCAGCAGTTATGCCCGTGGTGGGACCCCATACGAGCAGTACTTC.

This clone was found a few times. The chain combines TRBV6-6 with TRBJ2-1, with 7 bases fitting TRBD1. Looked up from germline, CDR1 is MNHNY and CDR2 is SVGAGI (reference sequence). This CDR3 is 15 amino acids long. V dropped 5 bases and J dropped 0; count of bases not matched to a gene: 4. The CDR3 DNA reads TGTGCCAGCAGTGCCGACAGGGCCTCCTACAATGAGCAGTTCTTC. Its protein product is CASSADRASYNEQFF.

This sequence joins TRBV9 and TRBJ2-1; TRBD2 aligns across 7 bases. CDR3 length equals 15 residues. CDR1 is SGDLS, CDR2 YYNGEE, per germline. Unmatched junction bases numbered 6, after V lost 0 bases and J lost 6 bases. The CDR3 nucleotides read TGTGCCAGCAGCGTAGATCTGGGAGGGACCAATGAGCAGTTCTTC. It translates to CASSVDLGGTNEQFF.

The genes are TRBV5-6 and TRBJ2-7; TRBD1 aligns across 7 bases. The CDR3 contains 15 residues. The germline V gene has CDR1 SGHDT and CDR2 YYEEEE. Trimming took 2 bases from V and 2 from J; bases not matched to a gene: 7. The CDR3 bases are TGTGCCAGCAGCTTTACCGGGACAGAGGCCTACGAGCAGTACTTC. Protein sequence: CASSFTGTEAYEQYF.

The chain recombines TRBV6-1 with TRBJ2-2; the D call may be TRBD1 or TRBD2 (5 bases each). The CDR3 sequence is 13 residues long. V lost 3 bases and J 6 bases, leaving 8 bases between the germline ends. The germline CDR1 and CDR2 sequences are MNHNS and SASEGT. The CDR3 loop is CASSDPGPGELFF. Written as DNA, the CDR3 is TGTGCCAGCAGTGATCCGGGGCCCGGGGAGCTGTTTTTT.

The J gene is TRBJ1-2, the V gene TRBV30; 7 bases map to TRBD1. In germline, CDR1 is GTSNPN, CDR2 SVGIG (reference sequence). The CDR3 covers 13 residues. J lost 6 bases, V lost 0 bases, and 4 bases had no gene match. CDR3 in amino acids: CAWSVRGLHGYTF. CDR3 in DNA: TGTGCCTGGAGTGTTAGGGGGCTCCATGGCTACACCTTC.

The chain is built from TRBV28 and TRBJ2-7, with 7 positions matching TRBD1. Trimming cost V 6 bases and J 2 bases; bases outside gene matches: 4. CDR3 length equals 13 residues. Germline CDR1 is MDHEN and CDR2 is SYDVKM. The CDR3 spells CASRYRGTYEQYF. CDR3 coding DNA: TGTGCCAGCAGATACAGGGGCACCTACGAGCAGTACTTC.

The rearrangement uses TRBV6-2 or TRBV6-3 and TRBJ1-2, with 9 bases lining up with TRBD1. V lost 0 bases to trimming and J lost 7 bases; unmatched junction nucleotides: 12. There are 17 residues in the CDR3. Per the germline V gene, CDR1 is MNHEY and CDR2 is SVGEGT. In DNA form, the CDR3 reads TGTGCCAGCAGTTACTCTTCCGGGACAGGGATAATAAGTGGCTACACCTTC. It codes for CASSYSSGTGIISGYTF.

As DNA, the CDR3 is TGTGCCAGCAGCTTGTTGGGGGAGGACGGCTACACCTTC. This gives the protein CASSLLGEDGYTF. The chain combines TRBV7-9 with TRBJ1-2, with a possible D match to TRBD1 (5 bases). Trimming left V 3 bases short and J 8 bases short, with 13 bases between. Germline-derived CDR1 and CDR2 are SEHNR and FQNEAQ (reference sequence). The CDR3 length is 13 residues.

Only a few counts were recorded for this clone. This chain connects TRBV6-5 to TRBJ2-7, with D tentatively TRBD1 (8 bases). This CDR3 contains 15 residues. Per the germline V gene, CDR1 is MNHEY and CDR2 is SVGAGI. Trimming shortened V by 5 bases and J by 4 bases, and 18 bases separated the two germline ends. CDR3 sequence: CASSIGQGGRYEQYF. CDR3 sequence (DNA): TGTGCCAGCAGTATCGGACAGGGAGGGAGGTACGAGCAGTACTTC.

This rearrangement joins TRBV7-9 to TRBJ1-4; no clear D gene. This CDR3 has 16 residues. CDR1 is SEHNR, CDR2 FQNEAQ, per germline (reference sequence). V was clipped by 4 bases and J by 0 bases, with 12 bases between them. The CDR3 loop reads CASSSPGVTTNEKLFF. CDR3 DNA sequence: TGTGCCAGCAGCTCCCCGGGTGTCACAACTAATGAAAAACTGTTTTTT.

The chain links TRBV27 to TRBJ2-4; D is unresolved. CDR3 length equals 16 residues. Trimming took off 4 bases at V and 0 bases at J, with 13 bases between the two ends. The germline V gene encodes CDR1 MNHEY and CDR2 SMNVEV (reference sequence). The CDR3 is CASSSETWGAKNIQYF. CDR3 coding DNA: TGTGCCAGCAGTTCCGAGACGTGGGGAGCCAAAAACATTCAGTACTTC.